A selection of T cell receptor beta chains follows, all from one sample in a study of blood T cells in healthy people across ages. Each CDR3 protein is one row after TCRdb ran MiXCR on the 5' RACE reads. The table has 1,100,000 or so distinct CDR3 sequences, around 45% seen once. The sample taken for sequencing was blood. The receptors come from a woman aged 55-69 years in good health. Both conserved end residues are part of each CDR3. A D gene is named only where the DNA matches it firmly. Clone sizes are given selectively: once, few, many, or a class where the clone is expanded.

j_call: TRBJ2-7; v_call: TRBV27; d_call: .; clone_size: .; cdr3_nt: TGTGCCAGCAGTTTTGACGGTGCGTACGAGCAGTACTTC; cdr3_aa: CASSFDGAYEQYF
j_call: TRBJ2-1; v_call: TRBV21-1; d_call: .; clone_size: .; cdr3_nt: TGTGCCAGCAGCAAAATGAAGGGAAAAACCTACAATGAGCAGTTCTTC; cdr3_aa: CASSKMKGKTYNEQFF
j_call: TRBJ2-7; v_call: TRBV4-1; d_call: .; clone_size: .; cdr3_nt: TGCGCCAGCAGCTTCACAGGGGACTACAATGAGCAGTACTTC; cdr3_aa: CASSFTGDYNEQYF
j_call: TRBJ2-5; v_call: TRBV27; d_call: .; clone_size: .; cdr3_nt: TGTGCCAGCACCACAAGGACTAACTGGGAGCAGTACTTC; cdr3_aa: CASTTRTNWEQYF
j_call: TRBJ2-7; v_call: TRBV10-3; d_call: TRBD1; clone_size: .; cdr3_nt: TGTGCCATCAGTTCCGGGACAGAGTCCTCCTACGAGCGGTACTTC; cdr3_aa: CAISSGTESSYERYF
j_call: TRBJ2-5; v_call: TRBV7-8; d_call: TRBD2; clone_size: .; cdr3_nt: TGTGCCAGCAGCTTAGCAGGGACTAGCGGAGGGGGGTACCAAGAGACCCAGTACTTC; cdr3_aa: CASSLAGTSGGGYQETQYF
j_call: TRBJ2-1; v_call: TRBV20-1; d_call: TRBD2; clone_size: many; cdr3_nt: TGCAGTGCCATGACTAGCGGGAGAACAAATGAGCAGTTCTTC; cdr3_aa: CSAMTSGRTNEQFF
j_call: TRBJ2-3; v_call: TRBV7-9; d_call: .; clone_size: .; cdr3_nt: TGTGCCAGCAGCCCGACCGTCCGGGGCACAGATACGCAGTATTTT; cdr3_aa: CASSPTVRGTDTQYF
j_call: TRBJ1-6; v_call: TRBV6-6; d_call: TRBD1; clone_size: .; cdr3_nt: TGTGCCAGCAGTAACCAGGGGGCGCGAGTCGATTCACCCCTCCACTTT; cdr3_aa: CASSNQGARVDSPLHF
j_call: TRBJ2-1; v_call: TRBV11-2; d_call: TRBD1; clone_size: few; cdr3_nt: TGTGCCAGCAGCCGACAGGGGCCTCCTTTCAATGAGCAGTTCTTC; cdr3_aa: CASSRQGPPFNEQFF
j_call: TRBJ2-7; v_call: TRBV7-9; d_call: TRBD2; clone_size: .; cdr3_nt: TGTGCCGGCAGGACTAGCGGGAGATACGAGCAGTACTTC; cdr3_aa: CAGRTSGRYEQYF
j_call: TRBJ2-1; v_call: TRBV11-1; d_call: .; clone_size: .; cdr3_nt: TGTGCCAGCAGCTTCATCAAGCGGGACAAGGATGAGCAGTTCTTC; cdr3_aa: CASSFIKRDKDEQFF
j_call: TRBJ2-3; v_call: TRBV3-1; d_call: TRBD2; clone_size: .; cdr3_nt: TGTGCCAGCAGCCGAGCGGGAGGGATCGCAGATACGCAGTATTTT; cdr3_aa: CASSRAGGIADTQYF
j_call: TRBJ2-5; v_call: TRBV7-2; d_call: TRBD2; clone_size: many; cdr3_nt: TGTGCCAGCAGCTGGGGGGGGACGGTCCAAGAGACCCAGTACTTC; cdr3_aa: CASSWGGTVQETQYF
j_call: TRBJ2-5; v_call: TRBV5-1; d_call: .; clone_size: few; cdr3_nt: TGCGCCAGCAGCTTAACGGGGAAACCACAAGAGACCCAGTACTTC; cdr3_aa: CASSLTGKPQETQYF
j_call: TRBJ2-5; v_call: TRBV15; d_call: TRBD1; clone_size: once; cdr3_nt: TGTGCCACCAGCAGAACCGGGACAGGGGTTTACAATGAGCAGTACTTC; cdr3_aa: CATSRTGTGVYNEQYF
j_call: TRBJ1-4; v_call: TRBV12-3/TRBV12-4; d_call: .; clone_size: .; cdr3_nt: TGTGCCAGCAGTTTATCAGTGTATAATGAAAAACTGTTTTTT; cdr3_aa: CASSLSVYNEKLFF
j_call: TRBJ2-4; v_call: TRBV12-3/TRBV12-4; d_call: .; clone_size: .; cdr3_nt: TGTGCCAGCAGTTTAAAGGACACTAAAGCCAAAAGCATTCAGTACTTC; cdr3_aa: CASSLKDTKAKSIQYF
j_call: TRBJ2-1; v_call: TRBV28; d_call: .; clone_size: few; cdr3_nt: TGTGCCAGCAGTCCCTCCGGGACCTCGGGCAATGAGCAGTTCTTC; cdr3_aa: CASSPSGTSGNEQFF
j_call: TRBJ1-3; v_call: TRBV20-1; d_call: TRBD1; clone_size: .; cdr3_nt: TGCAGTGCTAACAGGGGTACGATCGGAAACACCATATATTTT; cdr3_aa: CSANRGTIGNTIYF
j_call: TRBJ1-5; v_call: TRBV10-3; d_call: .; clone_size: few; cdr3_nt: TGTGCCATCCCAGTTTGGCCCCAGCATTTT; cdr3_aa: CAIPVWPQHF
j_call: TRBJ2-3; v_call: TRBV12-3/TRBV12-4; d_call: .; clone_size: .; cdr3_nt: TGTGCCAGCAGGGCCGGCAGAGGGAGAACAGATACGCAGTATTTT; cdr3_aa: CASRAGRGRTDTQYF
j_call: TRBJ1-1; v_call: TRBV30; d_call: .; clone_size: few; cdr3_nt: TGTGCCTGGAACAATGTGAACACTGAAGCTTTCTTT; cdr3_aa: CAWNNVNTEAFF
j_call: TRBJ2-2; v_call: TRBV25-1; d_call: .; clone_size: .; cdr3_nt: TGTGCCAGCAGTTTTGGCGCCGGGGAGCTGTTTTTT; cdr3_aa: CASSFGAGELFF
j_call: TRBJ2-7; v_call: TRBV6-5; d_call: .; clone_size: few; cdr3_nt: TGTGCCAGCAGCCCCCTGGGAGTTAGCTCCTACAATGAGCAGTACTTC; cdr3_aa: CASSPLGVSSYNEQYF
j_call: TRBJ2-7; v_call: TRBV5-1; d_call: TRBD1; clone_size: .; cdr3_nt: TGCGCCAGCAAGGGACAGGGGGTCTACGAGCAGTACTTC; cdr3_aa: CASKGQGVYEQYF
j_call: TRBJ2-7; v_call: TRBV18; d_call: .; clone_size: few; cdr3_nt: TGTGCCAGCTCAAAGCAGGGTTACGAGCAGTACTTC; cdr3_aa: CASSKQGYEQYF
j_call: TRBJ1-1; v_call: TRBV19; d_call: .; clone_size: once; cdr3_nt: TGTGCCAGTAGTATAAATCCCCCGGGCACTGAAGCTTTCTTT; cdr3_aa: CASSINPPGTEAFF
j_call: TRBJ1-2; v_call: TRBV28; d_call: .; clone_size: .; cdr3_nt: TGTGCCAGCAGCCCCTCCCGGACGGGGGGCTACACCTTC; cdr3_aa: CASSPSRTGGYTF
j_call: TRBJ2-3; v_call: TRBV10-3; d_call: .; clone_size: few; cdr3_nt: TGTGCCATCAGTGAAGGTCAAGGTGGAACAGATACGCAGTATTTT; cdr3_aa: CAISEGQGGTDTQYF
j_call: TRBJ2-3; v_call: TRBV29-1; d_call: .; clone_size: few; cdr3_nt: TGCAGCGTTGATTTACAGGGATACACAGATACGCAGTATTTT; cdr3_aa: CSVDLQGYTDTQYF
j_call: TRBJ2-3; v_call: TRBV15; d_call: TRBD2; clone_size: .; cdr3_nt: TGTGCCACCAGCACGGCCGGTACTAGCGGGAGAACAGATACGCAGTATTTT; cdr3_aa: CATSTAGTSGRTDTQYF
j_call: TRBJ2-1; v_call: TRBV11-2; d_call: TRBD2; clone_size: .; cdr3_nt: TGTGCCAGCACCCGCAGGGAGGGGCGACAGCAAAAAACCGAGCAGTTCTTC; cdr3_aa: CASTRREGRQQKTEQFF
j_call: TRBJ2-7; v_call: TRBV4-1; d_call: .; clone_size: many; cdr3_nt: TGCGCCAGCAGCCAAGGCCCGGGGTCCTACGAGCAGTACTTC; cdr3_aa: CASSQGPGSYEQYF
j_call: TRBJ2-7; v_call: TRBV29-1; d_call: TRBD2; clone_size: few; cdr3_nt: TGCAGCGTCCTTAGACTAGCGGGAGGCGAGCAGTACTTC; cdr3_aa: CSVLRLAGGEQYF
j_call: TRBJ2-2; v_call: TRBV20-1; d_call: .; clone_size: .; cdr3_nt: TGCAGTGCTAGCAATCAGTACACCGGGGAGCTGTTTTTT; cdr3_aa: CSASNQYTGELFF
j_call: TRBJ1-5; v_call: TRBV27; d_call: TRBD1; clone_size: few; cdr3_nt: TGTGCCAGCTCCCGGGACAGGGGCAATCAGCCCCAGCATTTT; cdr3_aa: CASSRDRGNQPQHF
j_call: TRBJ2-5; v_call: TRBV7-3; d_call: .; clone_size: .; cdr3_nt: TGTGCCAGCAGCCCCGGACCTGACGTGGAGACCCAGTACTTC; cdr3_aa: CASSPGPDVETQYF
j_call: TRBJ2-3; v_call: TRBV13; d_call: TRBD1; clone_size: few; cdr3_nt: TGTGCCAGCAGCGCAGCCGGGACAGGGGGCACAGATACGCAGTATTTT; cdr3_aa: CASSAAGTGGTDTQYF
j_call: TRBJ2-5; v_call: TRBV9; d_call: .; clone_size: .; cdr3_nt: TGTGCCAGCAGCGCTATTCGGGGGAAACGGAAGACCCAGTACTTC; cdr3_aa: CASSAIRGKRKTQYF
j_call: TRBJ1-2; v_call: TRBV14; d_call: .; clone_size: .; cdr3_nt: TGTGCCAGCAGCCAATTGGGGAACTATGGCTACACCTTC; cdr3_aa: CASSQLGNYGYTF